These 21 T cell receptor beta chains originate from one sample sequenced in a study of CD8 T cells in Susac syndrome. Random hexamers served to reverse transcribe about 0.5 to 1 ug RNA. In TCRdb, the immunoSEQ multiplex PCR reads were re-called with MiXCR into one record per CDR3 protein. The sample has under 85,000 distinct CDR3 sequences; around 93% are singletons. Input material: CD8+ T cells from PBMCs. These receptors were collected from a human donor with Susac syndrome.

V is TRBV20-1 and J is TRBJ1-2; 10 nucleotides line up with TRBD1. The CDR3 length is 14 residues. Trimming removed 6 bases from V and 7 bases from J; junction bases left unmatched: 11. The germline CDR1 and CDR2 sequences are DFQATT and SNEGSKA (reference sequence). The CDR3 DNA reads as TGCAGTGCCCCACCCGGGACAGGGGTCCCTGGCTACACCTTC. Translation: CSAPPGTGVPGYTF.

The chain employs TRBV30 and TRBJ2-2; D ambiguous. The CDR3 is 13 residues long. Germline V lookup: CDR1 GTSNPN, CDR2 SVGIG (reference sequence). With 3 bases removed from V and 7 bases from J, the gap between germline ends came to 12 bases. The CDR3 here is CAWSLVSGGELFF. CDR3 DNA: TGTGCCTGGAGCCTAGTGAGTGGCGGGGAGCTGTTTTTT.

The chain recombines TRBV4-3 with TRBJ2-1; D remains ambiguous. Germline CDR1 is LGHNA and CDR2 is YSLEER. Trimming removed 0 bases at V and 7 bases at J, with 7 bases between. This CDR3 contains 13 residues. The CDR3 loop reads CASSQDHQNEQFF. Written as DNA, the CDR3 is TGCGCCAGCAGCCAAGATCACCAGAATGAGCAGTTCTTC.

Notes on this clonotype: The junction departs from germline at one end; a sequencing error may be responsible. This chain uses TRBV20-1 with TRBJ2-7, with 9 bases lining up with TRBD2. The CDR3 totals 15 residues. Germline CDR1 DFQATT, CDR2 SNEGSKA (reference sequence). CDR3 sequence: CSAREVSGSTYELYF. The CDR3 DNA reads as TGCAGTGCTAGAGAAGTTAGCGGGAGTACTTACGAGCTGTACTTC.

The CDR3 spells CSGDGTSGSEAAFNEQFF. The CDR3 nucleotides read TGCAGTGGAGATGGGACTAGCGGGAGTGAAGCAGCTTTCAATGAGCAGTTCTTC. This chain uses TRBV20-1 with TRBJ2-1; the match to TRBD2 covers 14 bases. V was pared by 7 bases and J by 6 bases, with 17 bases of the junction left unmatched. The CDR3 is made up of 18 amino acids. The V gene's germline CDR1 is DFQATT and CDR2 SNEGSKA (reference sequence).

V gene TRBV28 combines with J gene TRBJ2-1, with a possible D match to TRBD1 (5 bases). This CDR3 has 15 amino acids. Deletions cut 5 bases from V and 0 bases from J, with 11 bases between. Germline-derived CDR1 and CDR2 are MDHEN and SYDVKM. The CDR3 nucleotides read TGTGCCAGCAGTCCAACAGGTTTCTCCTACAATGAGCAGTTCTTC. This codes for CASSPTGFSYNEQFF.

The rearrangement uses TRBV14 and TRBJ2-2; the match to TRBD1 covers 10 bases. Germline V gene lookup returns CDR1 SGHDN and CDR2 FVKESK. The junction had 0 bases not matched to a gene; V was cut back by 4 bases and J by 1 base. This CDR3 spans 15 amino acids. Here the CDR3 DNA reads TGTGCCAGCAGCCGGGACAGGGGGAACACCGGGGAGCTGTTTTTT. Translated, it gives CASSRDRGNTGELFF.

The gene calls are TRBV4-1 and TRBJ1-1; no firm D call. V was pared by 4 bases and J by 1 base, with 13 bases between. This CDR3 has 15 residues. From germline, CDR1 is MGHRA and CDR2 YSYEKL. The DNA of the CDR3 is TGCGCCAGCAGCCCGCATACACCGACGAACACTGAAGCTTTCTTT. It is translated as CASSPHTPTNTEAFF.

V usage is TRBV4-3 and J usage is TRBJ2-1, with TRBD2 matching over 7 bases. CDR3 length: 16 amino acids. The trim removed 0 bases at V and 2 bases at J, leaving 4 bases unmatched. Germline CDR1 is LGHNA and CDR2 is YSLEER. The CDR3 protein is CASSQDCGSTYNEQFF. DNA for the CDR3: TGCGCCAGCAGCCAAGATTGCGGGAGCACCTACAATGAGCAGTTCTTC.

The table lists this clonotype with a count of one. The chain couples TRBV28 to TRBJ2-7; D gene ambiguous. V was shortened by 3 bases and J by 7 bases, with 7 bases between the two germline ends. The CDR3 length is 11 residues. CDR1 is MDHEN, CDR2 SYDVKM, per germline. The CDR3 sequence is CASSFPGEQYF. The CDR3 DNA reads TGTGCCAGCAGTTTCCCGGGTGAGCAGTACTTC.

The sample holds a few counts of this clonotype. V and J are TRBV7-9 and TRBJ2-1; D is uncertain. V lost 10 bases, J lost 3 bases, and 7 bases lay in between. CDR1 is SEHNR and CDR2 is FQNEAQ in the germline V gene (reference sequence). The CDR3 sequence is 11 residues long. The CDR3 is CATTVYNEQFF. The CDR3, as DNA: TGTGCCACTACAGTCTACAATGAGCAGTTCTTC.

V gene TRBV30 combines with J gene TRBJ1-1; D gene unclear. Deletions cut 2 bases from V and 0 bases from J, with 7 bases between. Germline values: CDR1 GTSNPN, CDR2 SVGIG (reference sequence). The CDR3 consists of 13 residues. DNA of the CDR3: TGTGCCTGGAGTACCGGAGTGAACACTGAAGCTTTCTTT. Translation: CAWSTGVNTEAFF. Supplemented by reference TRBV30 and TRBJ1-1, the full variable domain reads SQTIHQWPATLVQPVGSPLSLECTVEGTSNPNLYWYRQAAGRGLQLLFYSVGIGQISSEVPQNLSASRPQDRQFILSSKKLLLSDSGFYLCAWSTGVNTEAFFGQGTRLTVV.

The gene calls are TRBV15 and TRBJ2-2; D is unresolved. The V gene's germline CDR1 is LNHNV and CDR2 YYDKDF (reference sequence). Trimming took off 3 bases at V and 2 bases at J, with 1 base between the two ends. This CDR3 comprises 12 residues. CDR3 amino acids: CATSSNTGELFF. The CDR3 DNA reads TGTGCCACCAGCAGCAACACCGGGGAGCTGTTTTTT.

The rearrangement links TRBV18 to TRBJ2-7, with D unclear. There are 14 residues in the CDR3. CDR1 is KGHSH, CDR2 LQKENI, per germline. The V end was cut by 5 bases, the J end by 3 bases, with 14 bases between. The CDR3, as DNA: TGTGCCAGCTCAGAAGGGAATCCACGCTACGAGCAGTACTTC. This codes for CASSEGNPRYEQYF.

The chain joins TRBV5-4 to TRBJ2-1; D is unclear. The CDR3 is 16 amino acids. Germline CDR1 and CDR2: SGHNT and YYREEE (reference sequence). V shed 1 base and J shed 7 bases, with 18 bases lying between them. CDR3 in DNA: TGTGCCAGCAGCTTGCGCCGGCGGTACTATGGGAATGAGCAGTTCTTC. This translates into CASSLRRRYYGNEQFF.

The chain combines TRBV25-1 with TRBJ1-1; D is possibly TRBD1 (6 bases). V lost 5 bases and J 3 bases, leaving 10 bases between the germline ends. Germline loops: CDR1 MGHDK, CDR2 SYGVNS. The CDR3 contains 13 residues. CDR3 region: CASSWGTHTEAFF. DNA for the CDR3: TGTGCCAGCAGTTGGGGGACACACACTGAAGCTTTCTTT.

The chain uses TRBV20-1 and TRBJ2-3; D unresolved. The germline CDR1 and CDR2 sequences are DFQATT and SNEGSKA (reference sequence). The CDR3 sequence is 11 residues long. Between the trimmed V and J ends, which lost 3 bases and 4 bases, there was a span of 5 bases. This chain's CDR3 is CSASGADTQYF. The CDR3 DNA follows: TGCAGTGCTAGTGGGGCAGATACGCAGTATTTT.

The CDR3 DNA reads TGCGCCAGCAGCCACCCGAACGGTGGGACAGGGGACGGGACCCAGTACTTC. Amino acids: CASSHPNGGTGDGTQYF. V and J are TRBV4-1 and TRBJ2-5; 10 bases align to TRBD1. V was pared by 3 bases and J by 7 bases, with 14 bases of the junction left unmatched. Germline loops: CDR1 MGHRA, CDR2 YSYEKL. The CDR3 length is 17 residues.

The V call is TRBV7-6, the J call TRBJ1-5; D remains unclear. The germline V and J ends were trimmed by 5 bases and 7 bases, with 18 bases remaining between them. The CDR3 is 15 residues long. Germline CDR1 SGHVS, CDR2 FNYEAQ. The CDR3 region is CASSPGLSSPQPQHF. In DNA form, the CDR3 reads TGTGCCAGCAGCCCTGGACTGAGCTCCCCACAGCCCCAGCATTTT. Looking up the rest from reference TRBV7-6 and TRBJ1-5 gives the full variable domain: GAGVSQSPRYKVTKRGQDVALRCDPISGHVSLYWYRQALGQGPEFLTYFNYEAQQDKSGLPNDRFSAERPEGSISTLTIQRTEQRDSAMYRCASSPGLSSPQPQHFGDGTRLSIL.

The gene calls are TRBV3-1 and TRBJ2-7; D is unresolved. There are 15 residues in the CDR3. V lost 0 bases to trimming and J lost 0 bases, with 9 bases between them. The germline gives CDR1 LGHDT, CDR2 YNNKEL (reference sequence). The CDR3 here is CASSQDGYSSYEQYF. DNA for the CDR3: TGTGCCAGCAGCCAAGACGGATACAGCTCCTACGAGCAGTACTTC.

The rearrangement joins TRBV6-2 or TRBV6-3 to TRBJ1-5; 8 bases are shared with TRBD1. Germline loops: CDR1 MNHEY, CDR2 SVGEGT. J gave up 9 bases and V 5 bases, and 15 bases lay outside the gene matches. This CDR3 comprises 16 residues. The CDR3 DNA reads TGTGCCAGCAGTACCGATCGGACAGGGAGCATAGGGCCCCAGCATTTT. Translation: CASSTDRTGSIGPQHF.